The 14 T cell receptor beta chains below all came from one sample that was sequenced in a study of blood T cell repertoires in COVID-19. Sequenced by immunoSEQ multiplex PCR; TCRdb stores in-frame clones only, minus some. Counted here are 25,000 to 30,000 clones, 85% to 90% occurring once; the ten biggest clones make up about 48%. Material for sequencing was peripheral blood. The receptors come from a human donor with acute or convalescent COVID-19. The donor label of this sample is uncertain.

The CDR3 nucleotides read TGCGCCAGCAGCCCGGGGGTCTCCTACGAGCAGTACTTC. It specifies CASSPGVSYEQYF. V gene TRBV4-1 combines with J gene TRBJ2-7, with D possibly matching TRBD2 (6 bases). CDR3 length equals 13 residues. Looked up from germline, CDR1 is MGHRA and CDR2 is YSYEKL. Deletions cut 4 bases from V and 0 bases from J, with 7 bases between.

This chain connects TRBV7-8 to TRBJ2-2; D may be TRBD2 (5 bases). V lost 1 base and J lost 3, with 18 bases in between. This CDR3 comprises 18 residues. CDR1 and CDR2 (germline): SGHVS, FQNEAQ. The CDR3 spells CASSLGVRKLAHTGELFF. CDR3 bases: TGTGCCAGCAGCTTAGGAGTGCGAAAGCTAGCCCACACCGGGGAGCTGTTTTTT.

The J gene is TRBJ1-6, the V gene TRBV9; D unresolved. The germline V gene has CDR1 SGDLS and CDR2 YYNGEE. CDR3 length: 15 residues. V was shortened by 0 bases and J by 9 bases, with 13 bases between the two germline ends. CDR3 amino acids: CASSVATTAPSPLHF. CDR3 sequence (DNA): TGTGCCAGCAGCGTAGCTACAACAGCCCCTTCACCCCTCCACTTT.

The chain carries TRBV6-5 and TRBJ2-7; TRBD2 matches at 7 bases. The CDR3 extends over 15 amino acids. J gave up 0 bases and V 9 bases, and 11 bases lay outside the gene matches. Germline V gene data show CDR1 as MNHEY and CDR2 as SVGAGI. The CDR3 reads CASDDRLAASYEQYF. The CDR3 nucleotides are TGTGCCAGTGACGATCGGCTAGCGGCCTCCTACGAGCAGTACTTC.

On this clone itself: The junction departs from the called germline gene at one end, perhaps through a read error. The chain is built from TRBV9 and TRBJ2-7; 8 nucleotides agree with TRBD1. The CDR3 is 16 residues long. Per germline, CDR1 SGDLS and CDR2 YYNGEE. CDR3 nucleotides: TGTGCCAGCAGCGTAGGACAGGGGTTGGGTTCCTCCGAGCAGTACTTC. It encodes CASSVGQGLGSSEQYF.

This rearrangement joins TRBV7-9 to TRBJ1-1; TRBD1 matches at 8 bases. V dropped 0 bases and J dropped 1; count of bases not matched to a gene: 4. Germline V gene sequence: CDR1 SEHNR, CDR2 FQNEAQ (reference sequence). The CDR3 has 16 residues. The CDR3 loop is CASSLASGTGNTEAFF. CDR3 nucleotide sequence: TGTGCCAGCAGCTTAGCGTCAGGGACAGGGAACACTGAAGCTTTCTTT.

The chain carries TRBV30 and TRBJ2-7; D ambiguous. V gave up 0 bases and J gave up 6 bases, with 12 bases separating them. Germline V gives CDR1 GTSNPN, CDR2 SVGIG (reference sequence). The CDR3 consists of 13 residues. CDR3 sequence (DNA): TGTGCCTGGAGTGTAAAACGAGTAGCCGAGCAGTACTTC. Its protein product is CAWSVKRVAEQYF.

J is TRBJ2-1 and V is TRBV15, with D perhaps TRBD2 (6 bases). Trimming stripped 1 base from V and 9 bases from J, with 13 bases between. There are 14 residues in the CDR3. Germline CDR1 LNHNV, CDR2 YYDKDF (reference sequence). As DNA, the CDR3 is TGTGCCACCAGCAGAGTGGGGGGTGTAGTTGAGCAGTTCTTC. Its protein is CATSRVGGVVEQFF.

The J gene is TRBJ1-2, the V gene TRBV6-5; tentative D call: TRBD1 (5 bases). The CDR3 has 12 amino acids. The germline CDR1 and CDR2 sequences are MNHEY and SVGAGI. Trimming shortened V by 5 bases and J by 7 bases, and 11 bases separated the two germline ends. CDR3 sequence: CASSPGMAGYTF. The CDR3 bases are TGTGCCAGCAGTCCAGGGATGGCTGGCTACACCTTC.

By share of the sample, this clone is medium-sized. The V gene is TRBV6-4, the J gene TRBJ1-1; 9 bases map to TRBD1. V shed 4 bases and J 5 bases; nucleotides not matched to a gene: 5. CDR1 and CDR2 (germline): MRHNA, SNTAGT. The length of the CDR3 is 14 residues. The CDR3 region is CASSAGTGLTEAFF. CDR3 DNA sequence: TGTGCCAGCAGTGCCGGGACAGGGCTGACTGAAGCTTTCTTT.

V gene TRBV10-3 combines with J gene TRBJ2-7; maybe TRBD1 (5 bases). Per the germline V gene, CDR1 is ENHRY and CDR2 is SYGVKD. The V end was cut by 5 bases, the J end by 6 bases, with 23 bases between. CDR3 length: 16 amino acids. The CDR3 sequence is CAISKNSQTVLSEQYF. The CDR3 nucleotides read TGTGCCATCAGTAAAAACTCCCAGACAGTTCTCTCCGAGCAGTACTTC.

The chain employs TRBV10-2 and TRBJ1-1; 10 nucleotides line up with TRBD1. Germline CDR1 WSHSY, CDR2 SAAADI. CDR3 length: 15 residues. Losses at the gene ends were 8 bases for V and 5 bases for J; bases not matched to a gene: 11. CDR3 amino acids: CASGKTGGAGTEAFF. CDR3 nucleotides: TGCGCCAGCGGTAAGACAGGGGGCGCGGGAACTGAAGCTTTCTTT.

CDR3 in DNA: TGTGCCAGCAGGTGGGGCAGGGGGGAAGCTTTCTTT. Amino acid sequence: CASRWGRGEAFF. V usage is TRBV27 and J usage is TRBJ1-1; the match to TRBD1 covers 7 bases. The V gene's germline CDR1 is MNHEY and CDR2 SMNVEV (reference sequence). V lost 6 bases to trimming and J lost 8 bases; unmatched junction nucleotides: 6. This CDR3 has 12 amino acids.

The chain employs TRBV2 and TRBJ2-4; D not certain. The CDR3 is made up of 15 amino acids. Germline V CDR1 and CDR2: SNHLY, FYNNEI. Trimming pared 4 bases from V and 0 bases from J, leaving 10 bases between. The CDR3 DNA follows: TGTGCCAGCAGTGTCGGGTTACTAGCCAAAAACATTCAGTACTTC. Translation gives CASSVGLLAKNIQYF.